One and the same sample provided the 23 T cell receptor beta chains below, sequenced in a study of blood T cell repertoires in COVID-19. TCRdb's table, derived via immunoSEQ multiplex PCR, lists solely in-frame clones and lacks some. The sample carries around 240,000 clones, around 83% recorded once. Material for sequencing was peripheral blood. All receptors derive from a woman in her forties or fifties with acute or convalescent COVID-19.

V usage is TRBV4-1 and J usage is TRBJ1-1; possible D gene TRBD1, 5 bases. The V gene lost 3 bases and the J gene lost 4 bases, with 12 bases spanning the gap. The CDR3 covers 14 residues. The germline gives CDR1 MGHRA, CDR2 YSYEKL. CDR3 DNA sequence: TGCGCCAGCAGCCATCAGCGGGGGGGCACTGAAGCTTTCTTT. Its protein product is CASSHQRGGTEAFF.

The chain recombines TRBV27 with TRBJ2-7, with 7 bases lining up with TRBD2. Per germline, CDR1 MNHEY and CDR2 SMNVEV (reference sequence). J lost 3 bases, V lost 6 bases, and 11 bases had no gene match. The CDR3 totals 15 residues. The CDR3 sequence is CASSIAGPPLYEQYF. The DNA of the CDR3 is TGTGCCAGCAGCATAGCGGGCCCACCCCTCTACGAGCAGTACTTC.

J is TRBJ2-2 and V is TRBV28; 7 bases are a match to TRBD2. The CDR3 has 18 amino acids. Germline loops: CDR1 MDHEN, CDR2 SYDVKM. The J segment lost 4 bases and the V segment lost 7 bases, leaving 18 bases of the junction unmatched. The CDR3 loop is CASKGRLGRAWSTGELFF. CDR3 sequence (DNA): TGTGCCAGCAAGGGACGGCTAGGGAGGGCTTGGAGCACCGGGGAGCTGTTTTTT.

The chain couples TRBV7-9 to TRBJ2-3; TRBD2 matches 11 bases. V dropped 1 base and J dropped 2; count of bases not matched to a gene: 5. Germline assignment: CDR1 SEHNR and CDR2 FQNEAQ (reference sequence). The CDR3 sequence is 17 residues long. The chain's CDR3 is CASSLGGTSGPTDTQYF. In DNA, the CDR3 is TGTGCCAGCAGCTTAGGGGGGACTAGCGGCCCCACAGATACGCAGTATTTT. Looking up the rest from reference TRBV7-9 and TRBJ2-3 gives the full variable domain: DTGVSQNPRHKITKRGQNVTFRCDPISEHNRLYWYRQTLGQGPEFLTYFQNEAQLEKSRLLSDRFSAERPKGSFSTLEIQRTEQGDSAMYLCASSLGGTSGPTDTQYFGPGTRLTVL.

The CDR3 DNA reads TGTGCCAGCAGTACGGGGACAGGGATATACGAGCAGTACTTC. Its translation is CASSTGTGIYEQYF. V is TRBV6-6 and J is TRBJ2-7, with 9 nucleotides matching TRBD1. The CDR3 covers 14 residues. J gave up 4 bases and V 5 bases, and 6 bases lay outside the gene matches. CDR1 is MNHNY, CDR2 SVGAGI, per germline (reference sequence).

The chain uses TRBV19 and TRBJ2-3, with D possibly matching TRBD1 (5 bases). The V end lost 9 bases, the J end lost 0 bases, and 10 bases lay between the germline ends. Germline V gene data show CDR1 as LNHDA and CDR2 as SQIVND (reference sequence). CDR3 length: 13 amino acids. The CDR3 DNA follows: TGTGCCAGCCGACAGATCAGCACAGATACGCAGTATTTT. Protein: CASRQISTDTQYF.

The chain combines TRBV15 with TRBJ1-3; no clear D. Between the trimmed V and J ends, which lost 3 bases and 4 bases, there was a span of 7 bases. The CDR3 is made up of 13 amino acids. Germline V gene sequence: CDR1 LNHNV, CDR2 YYDKDF (reference sequence). The CDR3 here is CATSRAAGNTIYF. DNA of the CDR3: TGTGCCACCAGCAGGGCGGCAGGAAACACCATATATTTT.

The genes are TRBV28 and TRBJ2-1; no clear D gene. The CDR3 is 14 amino acids. Deletions cut 8 bases from V and 6 bases from J, with 17 bases between. Germline assignment: CDR1 MDHEN and CDR2 SYDVKM. In nucleotides, the CDR3 is TGTGCCAGCCTTACCCCCCGGGTGCCCAATGAGCAGTTCTTC. It codes for CASLTPRVPNEQFF.

This clone was found once. The chain employs TRBV19 and TRBJ1-1; possible D gene TRBD1, 5 bases. From germline, CDR1 is LNHDA and CDR2 SQIVND (reference sequence). V was pared by 7 bases and J by 5 bases, with 17 bases between. CDR3 length: 14 amino acids. The CDR3 loop reads CASNLAGRRTEAFF. CDR3 bases: TGTGCCAGTAACCTGGCAGGGAGGAGGACTGAAGCTTTCTTT.

The J gene is TRBJ2-7, the V gene TRBV19; 7 nucleotides agree with TRBD2. This CDR3 contains 15 residues. Per germline, CDR1 LNHDA and CDR2 SQIVND (reference sequence). V dropped 4 bases and J dropped 3; count of bases not matched to a gene: 9. Written as DNA, the CDR3 is TGTGCCAGTAGTACCGAGCGGGAAAATGACTACGAGCAGTACTTC. It is translated as CASSTERENDYEQYF.

The chain combines TRBV5-6 with TRBJ2-3, with TRBD2 matching 9 bases. Germline-derived CDR1 and CDR2 are SGHDT and YYEEEE. This CDR3 is built from 13 residues. Germline trimming cut 6 bases from V and 8 bases from J; bases unmatched to any gene: 7. CDR3 DNA sequence: TGTGCCAGCACCGACTGGCGGGGGGGTACGCAGTATTTT. This encodes CASTDWRGGTQYF.

This clone was observed once. This rearrangement joins TRBV28 to TRBJ2-7; D unresolved. CDR3 length: 11 residues. V was clipped by 6 bases and J by 8 bases, with 11 bases between them. Germline V lookup: CDR1 MDHEN, CDR2 SYDVKM. The CDR3 sequence is CASSSFWQQYF. The CDR3 DNA follows: TGTGCCAGCAGCTCATTTTGGCAGCAGTACTTC.

The J gene is TRBJ1-6, the V gene TRBV10-3; TRBD1 aligns across 8 bases. The V segment lost 3 bases and the J segment 7 bases; nucleotides outside the gene matches: 8. Germline CDR1 reads ENHRY; CDR2 reads SYGVKD. The CDR3 length is 16 residues. CDR3 sequence (DNA): TGTGCCATCAGTGAATACGGACAGGGAGACAATTCACCCCTCCACTTT. Its protein product is CAISEYGQGDNSPLHF.

Concerning this clone itself: At one of its ends the junction is not consistent with the germline gene, which may arise from a read error. CDR3 nucleotide sequence: TGTGCCATCAGGGGTAACAATGGCTACACCTTC. This translates into CAIRGNNGYTF. The chain links TRBV19 to TRBJ1-2, with D possibly being TRBD1 (6 bases). The CDR3 spans 11 residues. Germline CDR1 is LNHDA and CDR2 is SQIVND (reference sequence).

The DNA of the CDR3 is TGTGCCAGCAGCCAAGGGACAGGGATAAGAAACACCATATATTTT. Translation: CASSQGTGIRNTIYF. V usage is TRBV3-1 (or the pseudogene TRBV3-2) and J usage is TRBJ1-3; 8 bases fit TRBD1. V lost 1 base to trimming and J lost 5 bases; unmatched junction nucleotides: 4. The CDR3 length is 15 residues. From germline, CDR1 is LGHDT and CDR2 YNNKEL (reference sequence).

The J gene is TRBJ2-7, the V gene TRBV3-1 (or the pseudogene TRBV3-2); TRBD2 matches 12 bases. Germline loops: CDR1 LGHDT, CDR2 YNNKEL (reference sequence). The CDR3 sequence is 16 residues long. V shed 4 bases, J shed 5 bases, and the junction held 9 bases outside the gene matches. CDR3 sequence: CASSPHLTSGGNEQYF. The DNA of the CDR3 is TGTGCCAGCAGCCCCCACCTGACTAGCGGGGGAAACGAGCAGTACTTC.

This chain links TRBV19 with TRBJ2-1; 7 bases map to TRBD2. The V gene end was trimmed by 3 bases and the J gene end by 10 bases; junction bases not matched to a gene: 12. This CDR3 is built from 15 residues. Germline CDR1 LNHDA, CDR2 SQIVND (reference sequence). The CDR3 region has the DNA TGTGCCAGTAGTATGGGGGACTGGGAGCGGGGAGAGCAGTTCTTC. Residues: CASSMGDWERGEQFF. Full variable domain (rest looked up from reference TRBV19 and TRBJ2-1): DGGITQSPKYLFRKEGQNVTLSCEQNLNHDAMYWYRQDPGQGLRLIYYSQIVNDFQKGDIAEGYSVSREKKESFPLTVTSAQKNPTAFYLCASSMGDWERGEQFFGPGTRLTVL.

This clone has only a few counts. The chain links TRBV19 to TRBJ1-1, with 7 bases matching TRBD1. Germline CDR1 is LNHDA and CDR2 is SQIVND (reference sequence). The CDR3 is 15 amino acids. Losses at the gene ends were 5 bases for V and 0 bases for J; bases not matched to a gene: 6. The chain's CDR3 is CASSVPGTVNTEAFF. CDR3 coding DNA: TGTGCCAGTAGTGTCCCCGGGACAGTGAACACTGAAGCTTTCTTT.

The CDR3 is CASSRRLRGFNGYTF. In nucleotides, the CDR3 is TGTGCCAGCAGCCGGCGACTGAGAGGGTTCAATGGCTACACCTTC. The genes are TRBV5-6 and TRBJ1-2; no clear D. V was pared by 4 bases and J by 6 bases, with 19 bases between. The CDR3 sequence is 15 residues long. Per germline, CDR1 SGHDT and CDR2 YYEEEE.

V and J are TRBV4-2 and TRBJ2-5; 12 nucleotides match TRBD1. The trim removed 0 bases at V and 1 base at J, leaving 3 bases unmatched. Looked up from germline, CDR1 is LGHNA and CDR2 is YNFKEQ. This CDR3 contains 17 residues. CDR3 sequence (DNA): TGTGCCAGCAGCCAAGAGGGACAGGGGGCGACCCAAGAGACCCAGTACTTC. Protein: CASSQEGQGATQETQYF.

J is TRBJ2-3 and V is TRBV4-3; D is undetermined. This CDR3 contains 16 residues. The germline CDR1 and CDR2 sequences are LGHNA and YSLEER. V was pared by 1 base and J by 2 bases, with 13 bases between. CDR3 amino acids: CASSQGSEPNTDTQYF. The CDR3 nucleotides read TGCGCCAGCAGCCAAGGTTCAGAACCGAACACAGATACGCAGTATTTT.

The CDR3 coding sequence is TGTGCCAGTAGTATCCCGGGGACTGAAGCTTTCTTT. Translation: CASSIPGTEAFF. This rearrangement joins TRBV19 to TRBJ1-1; D is undetermined. Germline V gene lookup returns CDR1 LNHDA and CDR2 SQIVND (reference sequence). The CDR3 totals 12 residues. Trimming took 3 bases from V and 5 from J, leaving 7 bases between them.

This chain uses TRBV28 with TRBJ2-5; tentative D call: TRBD1 (6 bases). V lost 3 bases and J lost 5, with 16 bases in between. The V gene's germline CDR1 is MDHEN and CDR2 SYDVKM. The CDR3 is made up of 15 amino acids. The chain's CDR3 is CASSFLRGARETQYF. DNA of the CDR3: TGTGCCAGCAGTTTTCTCAGGGGCGCGAGGGAGACCCAGTACTTC.